A selection of T cell receptor beta chains follows, all from one sample in a study of blood T cell repertoires in COVID-19. Produced via immunoSEQ multiplex PCR; TCRdb's table is partial and in-frame only. Counted here are 200,000 to 250,000 clones, nearly 90% occurring once; the ten biggest clones make up 10% to 13%. Sequences were obtained from PBMCs or T cells enriched from blood (not recorded which). Source of these receptors: a man in his thirties or forties who had recovered from COVID-19. Both conserved end residues are part of each CDR3. D genes are given only for firm matches. Size is omitted from some rows. Given values are once, few, many or a class for expanded clones.

CDR3aa,CDR3nt,abundance,v_gene,d_gene,j_gene
CASSFIPKASPNYGYTF,TGTGCCAGCAGTTTTATCCCTAAAGCGTCACCAAACTATGGCTACACCTTC,NA,TRBV28,NA,TRBJ1-2
CASSSEASGMNEQFF,TGTGCCAGCAGCTCAGAGGCTAGCGGGATGAATGAGCAGTTCTTC,few,TRBV7-2,TRBD2,TRBJ2-1
CASSRTVNQPQHF,TGTGCCAGCAGCCGGACAGTCAATCAGCCCCAGCATTTT,NA,TRBV7-8,NA,TRBJ1-5
CASSVAAGESNEQFF,TGTGCCAGCAGCGTAGCTGCGGGGGAAAGCAATGAGCAGTTCTTC,NA,TRBV9,TRBD2,TRBJ2-1
CATSDPRTGLNEKLFF,TGTGCCACCAGTGATCCCCGGACAGGGCTGAATGAAAAACTGTTTTTT,NA,TRBV24-1,TRBD1,TRBJ1-4
CASRQGLVEKLFF,TGTGCCAGCAGACAGGGTCTGGTTGAAAAACTGTTTTTT,NA,TRBV28,NA,TRBJ1-4
CASSAHPGQEYQPQHF,TGTGCCAGCAGCGCCCACCCGGGACAGGAATATCAGCCCCAGCATTTT,NA,TRBV9,TRBD1,TRBJ1-5
CASRSLSAGTSYNEQFF,TGTGCCAGCAGGTCCCTCTCGGCGGGGACGTCCTACAATGAGCAGTTCTTC,NA,TRBV2,NA,TRBJ2-1
CASLSYGYTF,TGTGCCAGCCTCAGCTATGGCTACACCTTC,NA,TRBV2,NA,TRBJ1-2
CASSNRGAGQGVNGNGYTF,TGTGCCAGCAGCAACCGAGGCGCGGGACAGGGGGTTAACGGTAATGGCTACACCTTC,NA,TRBV7-9,TRBD1,TRBJ1-2
CASRSQDRDYTGEAGELFF,TGTGCCAGCAGGTCCCAAGACCGGGACTATACTGGAGAAGCCGGGGAGCTGTTTTTT,NA,TRBV7-8,TRBD2,TRBJ2-2
CASSSGIGYYGYTF,TGTGCCAGCAGCTCGGGAATAGGGTACTATGGCTACACCTTC,NA,TRBV7-2,NA,TRBJ1-2
CASSLDPGQGSGHEQFF,TGTGCCAGCAGCTTAGACCCCGGACAGGGTTCTGGGCATGAGCAGTTCTTC,once,TRBV7-2,TRBD1,TRBJ2-1
CASSEVGGGAQPQHF,TGTGCCAGCAGTGAAGTAGGGGGGGGTGCTCAGCCCCAGCATTTT,NA,TRBV2,NA,TRBJ1-5
CASSLDRGGAETQYF,TGTGCCAGCAGCTTAGATCGCGGGGGAGCTGAGACCCAGTACTTC,NA,TRBV7-2,TRBD2,TRBJ2-5
CASSELGRTDTQYF,TGCGCCAGCAGTGAGTTGGGGCGGACAGATACGCAGTATTTT,few,TRBV10-1,NA,TRBJ2-3
CASSAGSRLSTDTQYF,TGTGCCAGCAGTGCGGGATCCAGGCTAAGCACAGATACGCAGTATTTT,NA,TRBV25-1,NA,TRBJ2-3
CASRGLAVYQETQYF,TGTGCCAGCAGAGGACTAGCGGTGTACCAAGAGACCCAGTACTTC,NA,TRBV6-5,TRBD2,TRBJ2-5
CASSYSSGHGYTF,TGTGCCAGCAGTTACTCATCAGGGCATGGCTACACCTTC,NA,TRBV6-2/TRBV6-3,NA,TRBJ1-2
CASSLEWGAANTGELFF,TGTGCCAGCAGCTTAGAGTGGGGCGCCGCAAACACCGGGGAGCTGTTTTTT,NA,TRBV11-3,NA,TRBJ2-2
CASSFHRGVDGRPF,TGCGCCAGCAGCTTTCACAGGGGAGTCGACGGGCGACCCTTC,NA,TRBV5-1,TRBD1,TRBJ2-7
CASSPTSGETQYF,TGTGCCAGCAGCCCGACTAGCGGGGAGACCCAGTACTTC,NA,TRBV5-4,TRBD2,TRBJ2-5
CASSLLVGEKLFF,TGCGCCAGCAGCCTTCTAGTTGGAGAAAAACTGTTTTTT,NA,TRBV4-1,NA,TRBJ1-4
CASSQFGPSGNSYNEQFF,TGTGCCAGCAGCCAATTCGGGCCTAGCGGGAACTCCTACAATGAGCAGTTCTTC,NA,TRBV3-1/TRBV3-2,TRBD2,TRBJ2-1
CASRPESGRNTEAFF,TGTGCCAGCAGACCAGAATCGGGGAGGAACACTGAAGCTTTCTTT,NA,TRBV28,NA,TRBJ1-1
CASSIEQPNQPQHF,TGTGCCAGTAGTATTGAACAGCCAAATCAGCCCCAGCATTTT,NA,TRBV19,NA,TRBJ1-5
CASSQGGIGQAYEQYF,TGTGCCAGCAGCCAGGGGGGAATCGGACAGGCCTACGAGCAGTACTTC,NA,TRBV7-2,NA,TRBJ2-7
CASRPGGANGYTF,TGTGCCAGCAGACCAGGGGGCGCGAACGGCTACACCTTC,once,TRBV6-5,TRBD1,TRBJ1-2
CASSLNRQVGVSGELFF,TGTGCCAGCAGCTTAAATCGACAGGTGGGGGTGAGCGGGGAGCTGTTTTTT,NA,TRBV7-8,NA,TRBJ2-2
CAISVSAGVSDEQFF,TGTGCCATCAGTGTCTCCGCGGGAGTATCCGATGAGCAGTTCTTC,NA,TRBV10-3,TRBD2,TRBJ2-1
CASSLDTGNTIYF,TGTGCCAGCAGCTTAGATACTGGAAACACCATATATTTT,NA,TRBV7-9,NA,TRBJ1-3
CASSYSQREGLFEQFF,TGCGCCAGCAGTTATTCTCAGCGGGAGGGCCTTTTTGAGCAGTTCTTC,NA,TRBV10-1,TRBD2,TRBJ2-1
CASSLQGQGSPLHF,TGTGCCAGCAGCCTACAGGGACAGGGTTCACCCCTCCACTTT,NA,TRBV7-3,TRBD1,TRBJ1-6
CASSYYRVAFF,TGTGCCAGCAGTTACTACAGGGTAGCTTTCTTT,NA,TRBV6-5,NA,TRBJ1-1
CAIRDRRNTEAFF,TGTGCCATCAGGGACAGAAGGAACACTGAAGCTTTCTTT,NA,TRBV10-3,NA,TRBJ1-1
CASSVGQGTDTQYF,TGTGCCAGCAGCGTAGGACAGGGCACAGATACGCAGTATTTT,NA,TRBV9,NA,TRBJ2-3
CASSLEGSSGNTIYF,TGTGCCAGCAGCTTAGAAGGGAGCTCTGGAAACACCATATATTTT,NA,TRBV11-3,NA,TRBJ1-3
CASSPRGLAGGSTDTQYF,TGTGCCAGCAGCCCCCGGGGACTAGCGGGAGGGAGCACAGATACGCAGTATTTT,NA,TRBV5-4,TRBD2,TRBJ2-3
CASSRGTGSETQYF,TGTGCCAGCAGCCGAGGGACAGGGTCGGAGACCCAGTACTTC,NA,TRBV11-3,TRBD1,TRBJ2-5
CASSSAPGYEQFF,TGTGCCAGCAGCTCCGCCCCCGGGTATGAGCAGTTCTTC,few,TRBV11-1,NA,TRBJ2-1
CASSPRPYEQYF,TGTGCCAGCTCACCACGGCCCTACGAGCAGTACTTC,few,TRBV18,NA,TRBJ2-7
CASSAPNGGAEAFF,TGTGCCAGCAGCGCCCCGAACGGGGGTGCGGAGGCTTTCTTT,NA,TRBV11-2,NA,TRBJ1-1
CASTFEIGEQFF,TGTGCCAGCACCTTTGAAATCGGTGAGCAGTTCTTC,NA,TRBV5-4,NA,TRBJ2-1
CASCLSGRGDEQFF,TGCGCCAGCTGTCTAAGCGGGAGGGGTGATGAGCAGTTCTTC,once,TRBV5-1,TRBD2,TRBJ2-1
CASSPGQGTRIDYGYTF,TGTGCCAGCAGCCCGGGACAGGGTACCAGGATTGACTATGGCTACACCTTC,NA,TRBV5-8,TRBD1,TRBJ1-2
CASRSSTGLFNQPQHF,TGTGCAAGTCGCTCCAGTACAGGTCTTTTCAATCAGCCCCAGCATTTT,NA,TRBV12-2,NA,TRBJ1-5
CASGSLYEQYF,TGTGCCAGCGGCTCTCTCTACGAGCAGTACTTC,NA,TRBV11-2,NA,TRBJ2-7
CASSEAWAGAGEKLFF,TGTGCCAGCAGTGAAGCTTGGGCAGGGGCGGGTGAAAAACTGTTTTTT,NA,TRBV6-1,NA,TRBJ1-4
CASSQERAGGSGELFF,TGCGCCAGCAGCCAAGAGAGGGCAGGGGGTTCCGGGGAGCTGTTTTTT,NA,TRBV4-3,TRBD1,TRBJ2-2
CASSPSGRGHEQYF,TGTGCCAGCAGCCCTAGCGGGAGGGGCCACGAGCAGTACTTC,NA,TRBV5-6,TRBD2,TRBJ2-7
CASSQSDRADEQYF,TGTGCCAGCAGCCAATCGGACAGGGCGGACGAGCAGTACTTC,NA,TRBV3-1/TRBV3-2,TRBD1,TRBJ2-7
CASSVYRPGNTIYF,TGTGCCAGCAGTGTCTACAGGCCCGGAAACACCATATATTTT,NA,TRBV2,NA,TRBJ1-3
CASSIYVGEGGYTF,TGTGCCAGCAGCATTTACGTCGGGGAGGGAGGCTACACCTTC,NA,TRBV5-5,NA,TRBJ1-2
CAISVLVGASSYEQYF,TGTGCCATCAGCGTTCTGGTCGGAGCGAGCTCCTACGAGCAGTACTTC,once,TRBV10-3,NA,TRBJ2-7
CASSFLARWDEQFF,TGTGCCAGCAGCTTTCTAGCGAGATGGGATGAGCAGTTCTTC,NA,TRBV7-2,NA,TRBJ2-1
CASSSQGFSGNTIYF,TGTGCCAGCAGCTCACAGGGCTTCTCTGGAAACACCATATATTTT,NA,TRBV9,NA,TRBJ1-3
CASSMGTVPAGDTQYF,TGTGCCAGTAGTATGGGGACAGTACCTGCGGGCGATACGCAGTATTTT,NA,TRBV19,TRBD1,TRBJ2-3
CASSKEAGLNTGELFF,TGCGCCAGCAGCAAGGAAGCGGGTCTGAACACCGGGGAGCTGTTTTTT,NA,TRBV5-1,NA,TRBJ2-2
CASHSAGSPGSGRGYTF,TGTGCCAGCCATAGTGCGGGAAGCCCAGGCTCGGGGAGAGGCTACACCTTC,NA,TRBV13,NA,TRBJ1-2